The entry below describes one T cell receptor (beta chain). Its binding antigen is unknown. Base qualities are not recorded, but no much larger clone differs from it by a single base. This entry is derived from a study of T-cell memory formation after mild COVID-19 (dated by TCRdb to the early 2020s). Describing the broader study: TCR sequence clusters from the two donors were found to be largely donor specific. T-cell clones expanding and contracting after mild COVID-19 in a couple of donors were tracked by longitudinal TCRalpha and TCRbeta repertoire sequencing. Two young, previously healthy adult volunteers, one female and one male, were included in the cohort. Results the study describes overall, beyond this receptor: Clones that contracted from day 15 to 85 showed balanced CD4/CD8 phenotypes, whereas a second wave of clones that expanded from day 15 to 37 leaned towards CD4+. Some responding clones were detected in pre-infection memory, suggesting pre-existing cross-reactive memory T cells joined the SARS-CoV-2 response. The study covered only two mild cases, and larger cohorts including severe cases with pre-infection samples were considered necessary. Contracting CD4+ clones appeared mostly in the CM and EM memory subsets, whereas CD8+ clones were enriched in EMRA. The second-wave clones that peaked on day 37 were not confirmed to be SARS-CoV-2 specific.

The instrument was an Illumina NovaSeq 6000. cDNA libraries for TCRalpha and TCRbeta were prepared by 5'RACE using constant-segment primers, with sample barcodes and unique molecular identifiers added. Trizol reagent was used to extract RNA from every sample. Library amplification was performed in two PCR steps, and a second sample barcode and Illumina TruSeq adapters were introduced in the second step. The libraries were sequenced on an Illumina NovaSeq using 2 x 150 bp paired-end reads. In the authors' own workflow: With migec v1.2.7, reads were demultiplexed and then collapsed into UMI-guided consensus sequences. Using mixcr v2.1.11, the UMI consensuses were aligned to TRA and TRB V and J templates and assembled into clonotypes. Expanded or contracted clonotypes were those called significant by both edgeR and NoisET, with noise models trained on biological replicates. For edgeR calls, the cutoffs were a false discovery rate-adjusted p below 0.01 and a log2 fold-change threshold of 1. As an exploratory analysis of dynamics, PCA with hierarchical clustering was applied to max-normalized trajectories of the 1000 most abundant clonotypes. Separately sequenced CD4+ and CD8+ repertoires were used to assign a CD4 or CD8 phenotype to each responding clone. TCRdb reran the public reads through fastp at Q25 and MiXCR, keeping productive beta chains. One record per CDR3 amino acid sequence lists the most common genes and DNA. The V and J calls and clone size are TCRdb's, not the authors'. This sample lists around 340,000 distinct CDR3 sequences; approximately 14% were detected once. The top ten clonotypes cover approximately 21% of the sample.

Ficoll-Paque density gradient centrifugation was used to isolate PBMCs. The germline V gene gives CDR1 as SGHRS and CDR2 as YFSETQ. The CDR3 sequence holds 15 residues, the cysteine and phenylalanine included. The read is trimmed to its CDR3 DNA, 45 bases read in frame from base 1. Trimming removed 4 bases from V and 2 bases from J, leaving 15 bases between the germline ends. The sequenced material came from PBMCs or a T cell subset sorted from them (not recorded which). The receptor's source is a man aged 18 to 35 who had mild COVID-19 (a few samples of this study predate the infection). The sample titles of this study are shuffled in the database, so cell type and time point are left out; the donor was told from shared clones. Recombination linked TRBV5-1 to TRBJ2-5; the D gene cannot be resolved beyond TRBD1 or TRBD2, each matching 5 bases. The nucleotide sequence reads TGCGCCAGCAGCCCCCTCGGGACCGAGCAAGAGACCCAGTACTTC. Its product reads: CASSPLGTEQETQYF.